The 14 T cell receptor beta chains below all came from one sample that was sequenced in a study of T-cell memory formation after mild COVID-19. TCRdb passed the 5' RACE reads through MiXCR, listing each CDR3 protein once. The sample has about 470,000 distinct CDR3 sequences; around a quarter are singletons. The sequencing input was PBMCs or a T cell subset sorted from them (not recorded which). The receptor set was obtained from an adult woman who had mild COVID-19 (a few samples of this study predate the infection). Cell type and time point are not known.

V usage is TRBV2 and J usage is TRBJ1-6, with no clear D. The V gene's germline CDR1 is SNHLY and CDR2 FYNNEI. CDR3 length: 12 amino acids. V lost 8 bases and J lost 9, with 11 bases in between. The CDR3: CASDNGGSPLHF. CDR3 coding DNA: TGTGCCAGCGACAATGGTGGTTCACCCCTCCACTTT. The full variable domain, its missing parts supplied by reference TRBV2 and TRBJ1-6, is EPEVTQTPSHQVTQMGQEVILRCVPISNHLYFYWYRQILGQKVEFLVSFYNNEISEKSEIFDDQFSVERPDGSNFTLKIRSTKLEDSAMYFCASDNGGSPLHFGNGTRLTVT.

A word on this clonotype: At one boundary the junction diverges from the germline segment, which might be a read error. The chain uses TRBV7-9 and TRBJ1-6; 7 bases match TRBD1. CDR3 length: 13 amino acids. Germline V gene sequence: CDR1 SEHNR, CDR2 FQNEAQ (reference sequence). This CDR3 reads CASRLVQQGSLHF. CDR3 in DNA: TGTGCCAGCAGATTAGTCCAACAGGGGTCCCTCCACTTT.

This chain uses TRBV7-9 with TRBJ1-6, with 7 bases identical to TRBD1. Germline V gives CDR1 SEHNR, CDR2 FQNEAQ (reference sequence). This CDR3 has 15 amino acids. Losses at the gene ends were 1 base for V and 3 bases for J; bases not matched to a gene: 0. The chain's CDR3 is CASSLGDSYNSPLHF. The CDR3 DNA reads as TGTGCCAGCAGCTTAGGGGACAGCTATAATTCACCCCTCCACTTT.

The rearrangement uses TRBV4-1 and TRBJ2-2, with D tentatively TRBD1 (5 bases). CDR3 size: 16 residues. The germline gives CDR1 MGHRA, CDR2 YSYEKL. V dropped 0 bases and J dropped 7 bases, with 15 bases sitting between them. CDR3 protein: CASSQEARVVGGELFF. The CDR3 region has the DNA TGCGCCAGCAGCCAAGAAGCCAGGGTCGTTGGCGGGGAGCTGTTTTTT.

The DNA for the CDR3 is TGCAGCGTTGTATCCTGGGGGGGCGGCACAGATACGCAGTATTTT. Translation gives CSVVSWGGGTDTQYF. This chain uses TRBV29-1 with TRBJ2-3; D might be TRBD2 (7 bases). The ends were cut back, 4 bases at V and 1 base at J, with 15 bases in the middle. Germline-derived CDR1 and CDR2 are SQVTM and ANQGSEA. The CDR3 is 15 residues long.

The chain combines TRBV12-3 or TRBV12-4 with TRBJ1-1; D not resolved. CDR3 length: 14 residues. With 5 bases removed from V and 0 bases from J, the gap between germline ends came to 10 bases. The CDR3: CASSAWSLNTEAFF. CDR3 coding DNA: TGTGCCAGCAGTGCCTGGTCCTTGAACACTGAAGCTTTCTTT.

This clonotype showed up just a few times. The V call is TRBV20-1, the J call TRBJ1-2; 10 bases agree with TRBD1. CDR1 is DFQATT and CDR2 is SNEGSKA in the germline V gene (reference sequence). Germline trimming cut 2 bases from V and 4 bases from J; bases unmatched to any gene: 7. CDR3 size: 15 residues. Here the CDR3 DNA reads TGCAGTGCTAGATCGACAGGGGGCGAATCCTATGGCTACACCTTC. Amino acid sequence: CSARSTGGESYGYTF.

The chain employs TRBV20-1 and TRBJ2-7; D remains unclear. CDR1 and CDR2 (germline): DFQATT, SNEGSKA (reference sequence). V lost 6 bases, J lost 0 bases, and 9 bases lay in between. The CDR3 sequence is 12 residues long. The CDR3, as DNA: TGCAGTGCAGGCGGAAGCTCCTACGAGCAGTACTTC. Translation: CSAGGSSYEQYF.

The chain joins TRBV20-1 to TRBJ2-3, with 7 positions matching TRBD2. The CDR3 has 15 amino acids. The junction had 6 bases not matched to a gene; V was cut back by 3 bases and J by 0 bases. Germline loops: CDR1 DFQATT, CDR2 SNEGSKA (reference sequence). This CDR3 reads CSASTGGTSTDTQYF. CDR3 DNA sequence: TGCAGTGCTAGCACGGGGGGAACTAGCACAGATACGCAGTATTTT.

The chain has TRBV23-1 and TRBJ2-6, with TRBD2 matching 7 bases. TRBV23-1 is given ORF status, its function remaining uncertain. The CDR3 is made up of 17 amino acids. With 6 bases clipped from V and 2 bases from J, the junction kept 10 bases outside the gene matches. The CDR3 region has the DNA TGCGCCAGCAGCCAGGGACGGGGAGGGACTGGGGCCAACGTCCTGACTTTC. It specifies CASSQGRGGTGANVLTF.

This clonotype has more than one count but fewer than ten. The CDR3 coding sequence is TGTGCCAGTACGGACGAAGGGCGGGAGACCCAGTACTTC. Protein: CASTDEGRETQYF. This chain joins TRBV12-3 or TRBV12-4 and TRBJ2-5, with D unresolved. Trimming took off 9 bases at V and 5 bases at J, with 16 bases between the two ends. The CDR3 extends over 13 amino acids.

The rearrangement joins TRBV7-2 to TRBJ2-7; 7 positions agree with TRBD2. The CDR3 totals 14 residues. Trimming removed 0 bases from V and 6 bases from J; junction bases left unmatched: 5. CDR1 is SGHTA, CDR2 FQGNSA, per germline. CDR3 region: CASSLAGGPLEQYF. The CDR3 DNA reads TGTGCCAGCAGCTTAGCGGGAGGGCCCCTCGAGCAGTACTTC.

This clonotype has more than one count but fewer than ten. The V gene is TRBV18, the J gene TRBJ2-1; D tentatively reads TRBD1 or TRBD2 (6 bases each). The CDR3 has 15 residues. V lost 4 bases and J 7 bases, leaving 17 bases between the germline ends. Germline V gene lookup returns CDR1 KGHSH and CDR2 LQKENI. The CDR3 DNA reads TGTGCCAGCTCACGCCAAGGGGGGCCGGTGAATGAGCAGTTCTTC. It is translated as CASSRQGGPVNEQFF.

The gene calls are TRBV7-9 and TRBJ2-1; D is perhaps TRBD2 (5 bases). Germline V gene lookup returns CDR1 SEHNR and CDR2 FQNEAQ (reference sequence). The length of the CDR3 is 15 residues. Trimming took off 0 bases at V and 3 bases at J, with 9 bases between the two ends. CDR3 bases: TGTGCCAGCAGCTTAGCGGGGAGTTTCTACAATGAGCAGTTCTTC. Its protein product is CASSLAGSFYNEQFF. The full variable domain, its missing parts supplied by reference TRBV7-9 and TRBJ2-1, is DTGVSQNPRHKITKRGQNVTFRCDPISEHNRLYWYRQTLGQGPEFLTYFQNEAQLEKSRLLSDRFSAERPKGSFSTLEIQRTEQGDSAMYLCASSLAGSFYNEQFFGPGTRLTVL.